Listed here are 32 T cell receptor beta chains from one sample, sequenced in a study of cytomegalovirus exposure and HLA in healthy donors. The PCR contained 60 Vbeta and 13 Jbeta primers. Sequencing was performed with immunoSEQ multiplex PCR; in TCRdb, only in-frame clones are kept and a portion is missing. This sample has 120,000 or so clones, with 80% to 90% found just once. Input material: PBMCs. These receptors originate from a male donor in good health and CMV-seropositive.

This chain links TRBV28 with TRBJ2-1; 10 positions match TRBD2. The CDR3 spans 17 residues. Germline CDR1 MDHEN, CDR2 SYDVKM. V shed 7 bases and J 0 bases; nucleotides not matched to a gene: 9. CDR3 sequence: CASTPSGTSDSYNEQFF. The CDR3 DNA follows: TGTGCCAGCACCCCCTCCGGGACTAGCGACTCCTACAATGAGCAGTTCTTC.

This clone came up once. This CDR3 reads CASSEGLMNTGELFF. DNA for the CDR3: TGCGCCAGCAGTGAGGGACTTATGAACACCGGGGAGCTGTTTTTT. The J gene is TRBJ2-2, the V gene TRBV10-2; D possibly corresponds to TRBD2 (5 bases). This CDR3 has 15 amino acids. V was clipped by 2 bases and J by 1 base, with 8 bases between them. CDR1 and CDR2 from the germline V gene are WSHSY and SAAADI.

The chain combines TRBV5-1 with TRBJ2-7; D call uncertain. Trimming left V 0 bases short and J 0 bases short, with 7 bases between. CDR1 and CDR2 from the germline V gene are SGHRS and YFSETQ. The CDR3 extends over 14 amino acids. CDR3 DNA: TGCGCCAGCAGCTTGGATGACAACTCCTACGAGCAGTACTTC. Protein product: CASSLDDNSYEQYF.

This clone was found a few times. This sequence joins TRBV7-2 and TRBJ2-7, with D unresolved. Looked up from germline, CDR1 is SGHTA and CDR2 is FQGNSA. V lost 2 bases, J lost 6 bases, and 20 bases lay in between. The CDR3 covers 16 residues. The CDR3 DNA reads as TGTGCCAGCAGCTTATATCCTCAGGTCCCGGCTGGCGAGCAGTACTTC. Protein sequence: CASSLYPQVPAGEQYF.

This chain joins TRBV30 and TRBJ2-4, with D perhaps matching TRBD1 (6 bases). V shed 1 base and J shed 12 bases, with 10 bases lying between them. The CDR3 has 11 residues. In germline, CDR1 is GTSNPN, CDR2 SVGIG (reference sequence). The DNA of the CDR3 is TGTGCCTGGAGTGGTGCGGACAGTCAGTACTTC. Amino acid sequence: CAWSGADSQYF. Variable domain in full (rest from reference TRBV30 and TRBJ2-4): SQTIHQWPATLVQPVGSPLSLECTVEGTSNPNLYWYRQAAGRGLQLLFYSVGIGQISSEVPQNLSASRPQDRQFILSSKKLLLSDSGFYLCAWSGADSQYFGAGTRLSVL.

V is TRBV18 and J is TRBJ1-3, with D perhaps TRBD1 (6 bases). Trimming took off 5 bases at V and 7 bases at J, with 15 bases between the two ends. This CDR3 is 14 amino acids long. Germline V gives CDR1 KGHSH, CDR2 LQKENI. CDR3 sequence: CASSSRDMSNTIYF. The CDR3 DNA is TGTGCCAGCTCAAGCCGGGACATGTCGAACACCATATATTTT.

This chain links TRBV4-1 with TRBJ2-2; 9 bases align to TRBD1. V dropped 4 bases and J dropped 6; count of bases not matched to a gene: 9. The CDR3 sequence is 16 residues long. CDR1 is MGHRA, CDR2 YSYEKL, per germline. The CDR3 reads CASSLGQGQIAGELFF. The CDR3 DNA follows: TGCGCCAGCAGCCTCGGACAGGGGCAGATAGCCGGGGAGCTGTTTTTT.

In this sample, this clone turned up once. The chain has TRBV7-9 and TRBJ2-1; 8 nucleotides agree with TRBD2. The CDR3 length is 15 residues. The V and J ends lost 5 bases and 4 bases, in that order; junction bases with no gene match: 7. Germline V gene data show CDR1 as SEHNR and CDR2 as FQNEAQ (reference sequence). The DNA for the CDR3 is TGTGCCAGCAGCCAAGCGGGAGTTGGTTACAATGAGCAGTTCTTC. Translation gives CASSQAGVGYNEQFF. The entire variable domain, with the rest obtained from reference TRBV7-9 and TRBJ2-1, is as follows: DTGVSQNPRHKITKRGQNVTFRCDPISEHNRLYWYRQTLGQGPEFLTYFQNEAQLEKSRLLSDRFSAERPKGSFSTLEIQRTEQGDSAMYLCASSQAGVGYNEQFFGPGTRLTVL.

The gene calls are TRBV19 and TRBJ1-1; 9 bases line up with TRBD1. CDR3 size: 14 residues. Germline-derived CDR1 and CDR2 are LNHDA and SQIVND (reference sequence). V was pared by 4 bases and J by 6 bases, with 6 bases of the junction left unmatched. CDR3 residues: CASSRQGGIPEAFF. DNA for the CDR3: TGTGCCAGTAGTAGACAGGGGGGGATCCCTGAAGCTTTCTTT.

This chain connects TRBV9 to TRBJ2-7; D is undetermined. This CDR3 comprises 16 residues. The V end lost 0 bases, the J end lost 1 base, and 14 bases lay between the germline ends. Germline-derived CDR1 and CDR2 are SGDLS and YYNGEE. This CDR3 reads CASSVDGQAPSYEQYF. As DNA, the CDR3 is TGTGCCAGCAGCGTAGATGGGCAGGCTCCTTCCTACGAGCAGTACTTC.

CDR3 bases: TGTGCCTGGAAGGATAAGGAACTAGCGGCGAACACCGGGGAGCTGTTTTTT. This sequence encodes CAWKDKELAANTGELFF. The chain links TRBV7-9 to TRBJ2-2, with TRBD2 identical over 8 bases. This CDR3 spans 17 amino acids. In germline, CDR1 is SEHNR, CDR2 FQNEAQ (reference sequence). V was clipped by 11 bases and J by 0 bases; unmatched bases: 14. Together with reference TRBV7-9 and TRBJ2-2, the CDR3 gives the full variable domain: DTGVSQNPRHKITKRGQNVTFRCDPISEHNRLYWYRQTLGQGPEFLTYFQNEAQLEKSRLLSDRFSAERPKGSFSTLEIQRTEQGDSAMYLCAWKDKELAANTGELFFGEGSRLTVL.

This chain connects TRBV7-8 to TRBJ2-7; no definite D call. CDR3 size: 15 residues. The germline V gene has CDR1 SGHVS and CDR2 FQNEAQ. V gave up 1 base and J gave up 0 bases, with 10 bases separating them. CDR3 sequence (DNA): TGTGCCAGCAGCTTAGAGGCGGAGATCTCCTACGAGCAGTACTTC. This translates into CASSLEAEISYEQYF. Combining the CDR3 with reference TRBV7-8 and TRBJ2-7 gives the whole variable domain GAGVSQSPRYKVAKRGQDVALRCDPISGHVSLFWYQQALGQGPEFLTYFQNEAQLDKSGLPSDRFFAERPEGSVSTLKIQRTQQEDSAVYLCASSLEAEISYEQYFGPGTRLTVT.

The chain employs TRBV7-2 and TRBJ2-1; TRBD2 matches at 8 bases. The CDR3 loop spans 15 amino acids. Losses at the gene ends were 1 base for V and 8 bases for J; bases not matched to a gene: 7. The V gene's germline CDR1 is SGHTA and CDR2 FQGNSA. The CDR3 loop is CASSLVPAGVYEQFF. The CDR3, as DNA: TGTGCCAGCAGCTTAGTCCCAGCGGGAGTCTATGAGCAGTTCTTC.

The rearrangement uses TRBV28 and TRBJ2-7, with TRBD1 matching over 9 bases. CDR1 MDHEN and CDR2 SYDVKM come from the germline V gene. The V segment lost 8 bases and the J segment 13 bases; nucleotides outside the gene matches: 18. This CDR3 contains 14 residues. The chain's CDR3 is CASGDRANSIRSYF. CDR3 bases: TGTGCCAGCGGGGACAGGGCGAACTCGATCCGGAGCTACTTC. The full variable domain, rest sourced from reference TRBV28 and TRBJ2-7, is DVKVTQSSRYLVKRTGEKVFLECVQDMDHENMFWYRQDPGLGLRLIYFSYDVKMKEKGDIPEGYSVSREKKERFSLILESASTNQTSMYLCASGDRANSIRSYFGPGTRLTVT.

Note on this clone: The same CDR3 arises from other DNA sequences in this sample as well. The J gene is TRBJ2-7, the V gene TRBV18; 8 bases align to TRBD2. After removal of 0 bases from V and 7 bases from J, the junction contained 5 bases not matched to a gene. Germline-derived CDR1 and CDR2 are KGHSH and LQKENI. This CDR3 region has 14 residues. CDR3 nucleotides: TGTGCCAGCTCACCACCGGCGGGAGGTCGGGAGCAGTACTTC. Amino acid sequence: CASSPPAGGREQYF.

CDR3 amino acids: CASSPWTSGMETQYF. The CDR3 DNA is TGTGCCAGCAGTCCATGGACTAGCGGGATGGAGACCCAGTACTTC. The chain couples TRBV28 to TRBJ2-5; the match to TRBD2 covers 12 bases. The germline V gene has CDR1 MDHEN and CDR2 SYDVKM. CDR3 length: 15 amino acids. V lost 5 bases to trimming and J lost 5 bases; unmatched junction nucleotides: 6.

The chain links TRBV5-4 to TRBJ2-1; no clear D gene. Germline V gene sequence: CDR1 SGHNT, CDR2 YYREEE (reference sequence). Trimming removed 0 bases from V and 5 bases from J, with 6 bases in between. The CDR3 totals 13 residues. The CDR3, as DNA: TGTGCCAGCAGCTTGGACCTAAACAATGAGCAGTTCTTC. This sequence encodes CASSLDLNNEQFF.

The chain recombines TRBV7-2 with TRBJ1-2, with 9 bases aligning to TRBD1. The V and J ends lost 5 bases and 7 bases, in that order; junction bases with no gene match: 8. Germline values: CDR1 SGHTA, CDR2 FQGNSA. The CDR3 covers 14 residues. The CDR3 region is CASSIDRGLGGYTF. The CDR3 nucleotides are TGTGCCAGCAGCATCGACAGGGGGTTAGGTGGCTACACCTTC.

The V gene is TRBV7-3, the J gene TRBJ2-2; D gene uncertain. V lost 1 base and J lost 1, with 7 bases in between. The CDR3 length is 15 residues. CDR1 is SGHTA and CDR2 is FQGTGA in the germline V gene. CDR3 amino acids: CASSLIGENTGELFF. The CDR3 nucleotides are TGTGCCAGCAGCTTAATCGGAGAGAACACCGGGGAGCTGTTTTTT.

The chain combines TRBV28 with TRBJ2-7; unclear D gene. Germline values: CDR1 MDHEN, CDR2 SYDVKM. The CDR3 is 11 amino acids. The V and J ends lost 2 bases and 10 bases respectively, with 9 bases between them. The CDR3 sequence is CASSLGDSQYF. The CDR3 coding sequence is TGTGCCAGCAGTTTAGGAGATTCCCAGTACTTC.

The V and J genes are TRBV19 and TRBJ2-1; D is perhaps TRBD2 (6 bases). Between the trimmed V and J ends, which lost 3 bases and 4 bases, there was a span of 13 bases. The CDR3 runs 15 residues. Germline V gene sequence: CDR1 LNHDA, CDR2 SQIVND (reference sequence). CDR3 loop: CASSIGLAAYNEQFF. The CDR3 DNA sequence: TGTGCCAGTAGTATTGGGTTAGCGGCTTACAATGAGCAGTTCTTC.

CDR3: CASSFGDRGSGANVLTF. CDR3 DNA sequence: TGTGCCAGCAGTTTCGGAGACAGGGGCTCTGGGGCCAACGTCCTGACTTTC. The chain is built from TRBV28 and TRBJ2-6; the match to TRBD1 covers 8 bases. Germline values: CDR1 MDHEN, CDR2 SYDVKM. Trimming at V came to 3 bases and at J to 0 bases, leaving 4 bases not matched to a gene. There are 17 residues in the CDR3. The complete variable domain, with remaining parts taken from reference TRBV28 and TRBJ2-6, reads DVKVTQSSRYLVKRTGEKVFLECVQDMDHENMFWYRQDPGLGLRLIYFSYDVKMKEKGDIPEGYSVSREKKERFSLILESASTNQTSMYLCASSFGDRGSGANVLTFGAGSRLTVL.

CDR3 residues: CASSISSGRAGPETQYF. Written as DNA, the CDR3 is TGTGCCAGCAGCATTTCCAGCGGGAGGGCCGGTCCAGAGACCCAGTACTTC. The chain links TRBV21-1 to TRBJ2-5; no check of the table's D call, TRBD2, against the DNA was made. TRBV21-1 is deemed a pseudogene. This CDR3 comprises 17 residues.

The chain links TRBV6-4 to TRBJ2-7; 7 bases agree with TRBD1. The trim removed 6 bases at V and 11 bases at J, leaving 7 bases unmatched. Germline V lookup: CDR1 MRHNA, CDR2 SNTAGT. The CDR3 totals 11 residues. The CDR3 DNA follows: TGTGCCAGCAGGCCCAACAGGGGAGAGTACTTC. Translated: CASRPNRGEYF.

The rearrangement links TRBV28 to TRBJ1-2, with 8 bases that match TRBD1. The ends lost 6 bases at V and 2 bases at J; junction bases unmatched: 2. This CDR3 is built from 13 residues. Germline CDR1 reads MDHEN; CDR2 reads SYDVKM. The CDR3 spells CASSDRGNYGYTF. CDR3 nucleotides: TGTGCCAGCAGCGACAGGGGAAACTATGGCTACACCTTC.

CDR3 sequence: CASSAPQGQMNTEAFF. CDR3 nucleotides: TGTGCCAGCAGCGCCCCTCAGGGGCAGATGAACACTGAAGCTTTCTTT. The J gene is TRBJ1-1, the V gene TRBV9, with D possibly matching TRBD1 (6 bases). Trimming pared 3 bases from V and 0 bases from J, leaving 15 bases between. This CDR3 spans 16 amino acids. The V gene's germline CDR1 is SGDLS and CDR2 YYNGEE.

The chain couples TRBV7-3 to TRBJ2-3, with 7 nucleotides matching TRBD2. The V gene's germline CDR1 is SGHTA and CDR2 FQGTGA. This CDR3 spans 18 amino acids. The V segment lost 5 bases and the J segment 0 bases; nucleotides outside the gene matches: 14. This CDR3 is CASSRVTIGGGSTDTQYF. For the CDR3, the DNA is TGTGCCAGCAGCCGAGTGACAATCGGGGGAGGGAGCACAGATACGCAGTATTTT.

This clone was seen only once. The rearrangement links TRBV5-4 to TRBJ1-4; D may be TRBD1 (6 bases). The CDR3 loop spans 16 amino acids. Germline CDR1 and CDR2: SGHNT and YYREEE (reference sequence). Trimming removed 0 bases at V and 8 bases at J, with 17 bases between. The CDR3 reads CASSLGYGGGIEKLFF. The CDR3 nucleotides read TGTGCCAGCAGCTTGGGGTACGGCGGGGGCATAGAAAAACTGTTTTTT. Full variable domain (remainder filled in from reference TRBV5-4 and TRBJ1-4): ETGVTQSPTHLIKTRGQQVTLRCSSQSGHNTVSWYQQALGQGPQFIFQYYREEENGRGNFPPRFSGLQFPNYSSELNVNALELDDSALYLCASSLGYGGGIEKLFFGSGTQLSVL.

The V gene is TRBV28, the J gene TRBJ2-7, with TRBD2 matching over 11 bases. V lost 5 bases to trimming and J lost 2 bases; unmatched junction nucleotides: 5. Germline lookup yields CDR1 MDHEN and CDR2 SYDVKM. This CDR3 spans 15 amino acids. The CDR3 DNA reads as TGTGCCAGCAGTCCCACTAGCGGGGGTCCCTACGAGCAGTACTTC. This codes for CASSPTSGGPYEQYF.

The chain employs TRBV5-1 and TRBJ2-2, with D possibly being TRBD2 (5 bases). Germline loops: CDR1 SGHRS, CDR2 YFSETQ. Trimming left V 0 bases short and J 6 bases short, with 15 bases between. The CDR3 is 16 amino acids. The CDR3 loop is CASSLEGSETAGELFF. CDR3 nucleotide sequence: TGCGCCAGCAGCTTGGAAGGGAGCGAGACCGCCGGGGAGCTGTTTTTT. The entire variable domain, with the rest obtained from reference TRBV5-1 and TRBJ2-2, is as follows: KAGVTQTPRYLIKTRGQQVTLSCSPISGHRSVSWYQQTPGQGLQFLFEYFSETQRNKGNFPGRFSGRQFSNSRSEMNVSTLELGDSALYLCASSLEGSETAGELFFGEGSRLTVL.

This rearrangement joins TRBV19 to TRBJ2-3, with D possibly being TRBD2 (5 bases). Per the germline V gene, CDR1 is LNHDA and CDR2 is SQIVND (reference sequence). Trimming cost V 5 bases and J 6 bases, with 6 bases left between them. The CDR3 totals 11 residues. CDR3 nucleotides: TGTGCCAGTAGTTGGGAGGATACGCAGTATTTT. It yields the protein CASSWEDTQYF.

This chain joins TRBV28 and TRBJ2-7, with a weak D call TRBD1 (6 bases). Germline V gene sequence: CDR1 MDHEN, CDR2 SYDVKM. Trimming removed 8 bases at V and 4 bases at J, with 18 bases between. This CDR3 comprises 14 residues. The CDR3 here is CASGWTMGAYEQYF. The CDR3 region has the DNA TGTGCCAGCGGTTGGACAATGGGGGCGTACGAGCAGTACTTC.